Listed here are 2 T cell receptor beta chains from one sample, sequenced in a study of blood T cell repertoires in COVID-19. Sequenced by immunoSEQ multiplex PCR; TCRdb stores in-frame clones only, minus some. This sample has a few hundred thousand clones, with nearly 90% found just once. Sequencing input: PBMCs or T cells enriched from blood (not recorded which). These receptors originate from a woman in her twenties or thirties who had recovered from COVID-19.

This rearrangement joins TRBV21-1 to TRBJ1-5; the table's TRBD1 call for D was not verified on the DNA. TRBV21-1 is flagged as a pseudogene. This CDR3 is built from 18 residues. The CDR3 here is CASSKEGDRVISNQPQHF. The CDR3 DNA follows: TGTGCCAGCAGCAAAGAGGGGGACAGGGTCATTAGCAATCAGCCCCAGCATTTT.

This chain uses TRBV18 with TRBJ1-4, with no clear D. Per the germline V gene, CDR1 is KGHSH and CDR2 is LQKENI. V was pared by 3 bases and J by 2 bases, with 10 bases between. This CDR3 is built from 15 residues. CDR3: CASSPQSRTNEKLFF. CDR3 bases: TGTGCCAGCTCACCCCAGTCCAGGACTAATGAAAAACTGTTTTTT.